The TCR beta chain under discussion was sequenced for a study of T cell responses to AZD1222 COVID-19 vaccine. The assay was immunoSEQ multiplex PCR, and TCRdb's table has in-frame clones only and misses some. This table holds about 140,000 clones, just under 95% found once. Comments on this clone: Its specificity is unknown.

The CDR3 consists of 13 residues. Germline values: CDR1 MNHEY, CDR2 SVGAGI. The trim removed 4 bases at V and 6 bases at J, leaving 6 bases unmatched. Study-level results: A mostly white British donor set with more females was recruited, and clonal diversity was possibly underestimated.

The source is an adult in good health. The sample consisted of peripheral blood, taken on day 0 of AZD1222 vaccination. The rearrangement joins TRBV6-5 to TRBJ2-7; 7 positions agree with TRBD2. The CDR3 DNA follows: TGTGCCAGCAGTTCCCCCGGGACTATCGAGCAGTACTTC. Amino acids: CASSSPGTIEQYF.